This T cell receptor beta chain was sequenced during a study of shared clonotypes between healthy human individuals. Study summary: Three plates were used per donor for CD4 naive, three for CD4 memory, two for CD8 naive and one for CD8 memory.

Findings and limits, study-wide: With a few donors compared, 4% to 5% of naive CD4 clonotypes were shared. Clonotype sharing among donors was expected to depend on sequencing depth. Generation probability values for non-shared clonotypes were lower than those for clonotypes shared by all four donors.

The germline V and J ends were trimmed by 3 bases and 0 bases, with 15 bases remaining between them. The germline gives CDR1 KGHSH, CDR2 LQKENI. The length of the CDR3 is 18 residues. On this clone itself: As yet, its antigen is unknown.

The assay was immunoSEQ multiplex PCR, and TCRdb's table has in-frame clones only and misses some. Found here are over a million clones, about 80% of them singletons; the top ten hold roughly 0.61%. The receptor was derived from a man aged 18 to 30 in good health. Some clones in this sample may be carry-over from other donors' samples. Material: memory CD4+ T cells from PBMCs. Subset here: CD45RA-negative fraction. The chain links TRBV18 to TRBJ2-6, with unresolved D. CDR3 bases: TGTGCCAGCTCACCCGATTATCGGAGTAACTCTGGGGCCAACGTCCTGACTTTC. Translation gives CASSPDYRSNSGANVLTF. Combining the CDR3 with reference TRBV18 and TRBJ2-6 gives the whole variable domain NAGVMQNPRHLVRRRGQEARLRCSPMKGHSHVYWYRQLPEEGLKFMVYLQKENIIDESGMPKERFSAEFPKEGPSILRIQQVVRGDSAAYFCASSPDYRSNSGANVLTFGAGSRLTVL.